Listed here is a single T cell receptor (beta chain). As yet, its antigen is unknown. Hyperthyroidism, newly diagnosed and lasting under 2 months, affected patients aged 18 to 65. Ahead of any ophthalmopathy symptoms, the blood sample was obtained at the first diagnosis of hyperthyroidism. TCR beta CDR3 regions were amplified from RNA. A set of HTBI primers served as the primers for a first-round RT-PCR of the TCR CDR3. TCRdb processed the multiplex PCR reads anew with MiXCR; each CDR3 protein has one entry. The sample consists of about 360,000 distinct CDR3 sequences, approximately 14% of them appearing once. The sample comes from a study of T cells in Graves' hyperthyroidism and ophthalmopathy. Broader study findings: Median prediction lead before ophthalmopathy onset was 5.5 to 7 months with the model. Researchers found most expanded thyroid clonotypes above 0.001 in blood as well.

CDR3 length: 16 amino acids. From germline, CDR1 is KGHSH and CDR2 LQKENI. Between the trimmed V and J ends, which lost 8 bases and 0 bases, there was a span of 19 bases. The chain is built from TRBV18 and TRBJ2-5; D gene unclear. The sample comprised blood. The TCR originated in a woman aged 18-35 years with Graves' hyperthyroidism that later progressed to Graves' ophthalmopathy. This CDR3 is CASQSPLQVNQETQYF. CDR3 nucleotide sequence: TGTGCCAGCCAAAGCCCGCTCCAGGTGAACCAAGAGACCCAGTACTTC. Filled out from reference TRBV18 and TRBJ2-5, the complete variable domain reads NAGVMQNPRHLVRRRGQEARLRCSPMKGHSHVYWYRQLPEEGLKFMVYLQKENIIDESGMPKERFSAEFPKEGPSILRIQQVVRGDSAAYFCASQSPLQVNQETQYFGPGTRLLVL.